The 17 T cell receptor beta chains presented below share a single source sample, sequenced in a study of T cell responses to AZD1222 COVID-19 vaccine. The repertoire was sequenced with immunoSEQ multiplex PCR; TCRdb's copy has only in-frame clones and lacks some. The table shows about 56,000 clones, with more than 75% occurring only once. The specimen comprised peripheral blood, sampled 28 days after the second AZD1222 dose. The source is an adult who received the AZD1222 COVID-19 vaccine.

V is TRBV5-5 and J is TRBJ1-5, with D unresolved. Germline CDR1 is SGHKS and CDR2 is YYEKEE (reference sequence). The CDR3 spans 14 residues. V dropped 0 bases and J dropped 4 bases, with 8 bases sitting between them. The CDR3 loop reads CASSLEGGNQPQHF. For the CDR3, the DNA is TGTGCCAGCAGCTTGGAAGGTGGAAATCAGCCCCAGCATTTT.

V is TRBV5-4 and J is TRBJ1-2; weak D call: TRBD1 (6 bases). Trimming took 3 bases from V and 8 from J, leaving 14 bases between them. This CDR3 spans 13 amino acids. CDR1 is SGHNT and CDR2 is YYREEE in the germline V gene (reference sequence). The CDR3 coding sequence is TGTGCCAGCAGCTCGGCGGGGGCGGACGGCTACACCTTC. Protein product: CASSSAGADGYTF.

The chain recombines TRBV6-5 with TRBJ2-2, with D unresolved. V was clipped by 7 bases and J by 2 bases, with 14 bases between them. The CDR3 covers 15 residues. Germline V gives CDR1 MNHEY, CDR2 SVGAGI. The CDR3, as DNA: TGTGCCAGCAAGGCGACTCTCCCTAACACCGGGGAGCTGTTTTTT. This sequence encodes CASKATLPNTGELFF.

The chain carries TRBV30 and TRBJ2-5; D is unclear. Germline V gene lookup returns CDR1 GTSNPN and CDR2 SVGIG (reference sequence). The ends were cut back, 0 bases at V and 5 bases at J, with 4 bases in the middle. The length of the CDR3 is 11 residues. CDR3 loop: CAWSVRETQYF. The CDR3 bases are TGTGCCTGGAGTGTACGGGAGACCCAGTACTTC.

The rearrangement links TRBV19 to TRBJ2-7, with D perhaps TRBD2 (7 bases). With 4 bases removed from V and 0 bases from J, the gap between germline ends came to 10 bases. The CDR3 length is 14 residues. Per germline, CDR1 LNHDA and CDR2 SQIVND (reference sequence). The DNA of the CDR3 is TGTGCCAGTAGTAGGGGGGGCAGCTCCTACGAGCAGTACTTC. It encodes CASSRGGSSYEQYF.

The chain links TRBV25-1 to TRBJ2-5; TRBD1 or TRBD2 may be the D gene (5 bases each). Germline V gene data show CDR1 as MGHDK and CDR2 as SYGVNS. The CDR3 has 14 amino acids. The V end lost 8 bases, the J end lost 2 bases, and 15 bases lay between the germline ends. CDR3 protein: CASATAGAQETQYF. The CDR3 DNA reads as TGTGCCAGCGCGACGGCCGGGGCACAAGAGACCCAGTACTTC.

The chain has TRBV2 and TRBJ1-1; 7 nucleotides line up with TRBD1. There are 15 residues in the CDR3. The ends lost 3 bases at V and 3 bases at J; junction bases unmatched: 7. Germline V gives CDR1 SNHLY, CDR2 FYNNEI. The CDR3 DNA reads as TGTGCCAGCAGTGACAGGGGGGCTCTGTACACTGAAGCTTTCTTT. It translates to CASSDRGALYTEAFF.

This clone is a singleton in its sample. The chain recombines TRBV19 with TRBJ2-3; a weak D match, TRBD2 (6 bases). V lost 7 bases to trimming and J lost 7 bases, with 21 bases between them. There are 15 residues in the CDR3. Looked up from germline, CDR1 is LNHDA and CDR2 is SQIVND (reference sequence). The CDR3 protein is CASNPGLSGWNTQYF. CDR3 in DNA: TGTGCCAGTAATCCGGGACTCTCCGGTTGGAATACGCAGTATTTT.

This clone was recorded once. The rearrangement links TRBV7-9 to TRBJ1-1; D unresolved. The CDR3 is made up of 13 amino acids. From germline, CDR1 is SEHNR and CDR2 FQNEAQ (reference sequence). V lost 5 bases to trimming and J lost 0 bases, with 7 bases between them. The CDR3 reads CASSASMNTEAFF. The CDR3 nucleotides are TGTGCCAGCAGCGCCAGTATGAACACTGAAGCTTTCTTT.

This rearrangement joins TRBV15 to TRBJ2-7; tentatively, D is TRBD1 or TRBD2 (6 bases each). Per germline, CDR1 LNHNV and CDR2 YYDKDF (reference sequence). Deletions cut 0 bases from V and 6 bases from J, with 12 bases between. This CDR3 spans 14 amino acids. The DNA for the CDR3 is TGTGCCACCAGCAGAGACGTGGGGGGCCTCGAGCAGTACTTC. It specifies CATSRDVGGLEQYF.

The chain combines TRBV20-1 with TRBJ2-2, with a tentative D call TRBD2 (6 bases). Germline CDR1 reads DFQATT; CDR2 reads SNEGSKA (reference sequence). V was pared by 3 bases and J by 3 bases, with 11 bases between. The CDR3 has 14 residues. The CDR3 reads CSASRASDTGELFF. In DNA form, the CDR3 reads TGCAGTGCTAGTCGGGCTAGCGACACCGGGGAGCTGTTTTTT.

The chain combines TRBV4-1 with TRBJ2-1, with D unclear. Deletions cut 1 base from V and 0 bases from J, with 7 bases between. The length of the CDR3 is 15 residues. Looked up from germline, CDR1 is MGHRA and CDR2 is YSYEKL. CDR3 residues: CASSQAVSSYNEQFF. The CDR3 nucleotides read TGCGCCAGCAGCCAAGCGGTAAGCTCCTACAATGAGCAGTTCTTC.

The gene calls are TRBV5-6 and TRBJ1-5; the D gene is possibly TRBD1 (6 bases). There are 16 residues in the CDR3. Germline-derived CDR1 and CDR2 are SGHDT and YYEEEE. V was pared by 0 bases and J by 7 bases, with 17 bases between. In nucleotides, the CDR3 is TGTGCCAGCAGCTTGGCAGGGCAGGGGCAAGGGCAGCCCCAGCATTTT. Its protein is CASSLAGQGQGQPQHF.

The chain couples TRBV28 to TRBJ1-2; 8 bases agree with TRBD1. J gave up 4 bases and V 6 bases, and 10 bases lay outside the gene matches. Per the germline V gene, CDR1 is MDHEN and CDR2 is SYDVKM. The CDR3 extends over 15 amino acids. DNA for the CDR3: TGTGCCAGCAGCTCTGGACAGGGCCTTCTCTATGGCTACACCTTC. It is translated as CASSSGQGLLYGYTF.

This sequence joins TRBV28 and TRBJ1-2; the match to TRBD1 covers 8 bases. V was pared by 6 bases and J by 0 bases, with 12 bases of the junction left unmatched. Germline values: CDR1 MDHEN, CDR2 SYDVKM. This CDR3 is built from 17 residues. CDR3 protein: CASRGVDRGEANYGYTF. The CDR3 region has the DNA TGTGCCAGCAGGGGGGTCGACAGGGGCGAAGCTAACTATGGCTACACCTTC.

The chain links TRBV6-1 to TRBJ2-1; D may be TRBD1 (5 bases). Trimming took 3 bases from V and 8 from J, leaving 17 bases between them. The CDR3 is 15 residues long. Germline-derived CDR1 and CDR2 are MNHNS and SASEGT. The CDR3 sequence is CASSDLGQGRDEQFF. The CDR3 coding sequence is TGTGCCAGCAGTGACCTTGGGCAGGGCCGGGATGAGCAGTTCTTC.

The chain uses TRBV14 and TRBJ2-3; TRBD2 matches 11 bases. Germline V gene data show CDR1 as SGHDN and CDR2 as FVKESK. The length of the CDR3 is 17 residues. The ends lost 1 base at V and 6 bases at J; junction bases unmatched: 9. The CDR3 DNA sequence: TGTGCCAGCAGCCAAGTGGGCCTAGCGGGAGGAGGGGATACGCAGTATTTT. Protein sequence: CASSQVGLAGGGDTQYF.